This is a list of T cell receptor beta chains from one sample in a study of T-cell memory formation after mild COVID-19. Each CDR3 protein is one row after TCRdb ran MiXCR on the 5' RACE reads. The repertoire holds about 290,000 distinct CDR3 sequences, approximately 15% seen once, with 22% in the top ten. Sequenced sample: PBMCs or a T cell subset sorted from them (not recorded which). These receptors all come from a man in his late teens or twenties who had mild COVID-19 (a few samples of this study predate the infection). Cell type and time point are not known. Each CDR3 is given with its conserved first and last residue. The order of the fields is J gene, clone size, V gene, D gene, CDR3 protein, CDR3 DNA. A D gene is named only where the DNA matches it firmly. Only some rows state a clone size, as once, few, many or a class for expanded clones.

TRBJ1-1 | - | TRBV2 | - | CASTEDSLNTEAFF | TGTGCCAGCACCGAAGACAGCCTGAACACTGAAGCTTTCTTT
TRBJ1-1 | - | TRBV3-1 | - | CASSLQGWAEAFF | TGTGCCAGCAGCTTGCAGGGCTGGGCTGAAGCTTTCTTT
TRBJ1-4 | - | TRBV5-6 | - | CASSSARDGEKLFF | TGTGCCAGCAGCTCCGCCCGGGACGGTGAAAAACTGTTTTTT
TRBJ2-3 | many | TRBV4-2 | - | CASSQGTSVPDTQYF | TGTGCCAGCAGCCAAGGGACGTCTGTCCCGGATACGCAGTATTTT
TRBJ1-1 | few | TRBV29-1 | - | CSVRQILNTEAFF | TGCAGCGTGAGACAGATACTGAACACTGAAGCTTTCTTT
TRBJ1-1 | few | TRBV6-5 | - | CASNSGAMNTEAFF | TGTGCCAGCAATTCCGGGGCAATGAACACTGAAGCTTTCTTT
TRBJ2-1 | many | TRBV11-2 | - | CASSLGRNNEQFF | TGTGCCAGCAGCTTAGGACGGAACAATGAGCAGTTCTTC
TRBJ1-5 | few | TRBV5-1 | - | CASSAEYPRVDQPQHF | TGCGCCAGCAGCGCGGAATATCCCAGGGTAGACCAGCCCCAGCATTTT
TRBJ1-3 | many | TRBV10-3 | TRBD1 | CAIAPQGPRNTIYF | TGTGCCATCGCTCCACAGGGGCCTAGAAACACCATATATTTT
TRBJ1-5 | many | TRBV12-3/TRBV12-4 | TRBD1 | CASRIGTASNQPQHF | TGTGCCAGCAGGATCGGGACAGCCAGCAATCAGCCCCAGCATTTT
TRBJ2-1 | many | TRBV15 | TRBD2 | CATRSKRGSSYNEQFF | TGTGCCACCAGGTCGAAGCGGGGGAGTTCCTACAATGAGCAGTTCTTC
TRBJ2-2 | few | TRBV19 | TRBD1 | CASNLDRGTGELFF | TGTGCCAGTAACCTCGACAGGGGCACCGGGGAGCTGTTTTTT
TRBJ1-5 | - | TRBV19 | - | CASSLPQGQQPQHF | TGTGCCAGTAGCCTACCTCAGGGTCAGCAGCCCCAGCATTTT
TRBJ2-5 | - | TRBV6-5 | - | CASSYLRIKSQETQYF | TGTGCCAGCAGTTACCTCCGCATAAAGTCCCAAGAGACCCAGTACTTC
TRBJ1-3 | few | TRBV7-9 | - | CASSFDRTPGNTIYF | TGTGCCAGCAGCTTTGATAGGACTCCTGGAAACACCATATATTTT
TRBJ1-6 | few | TRBV3-1 | - | CASSPSRGGDSPLHF | TGTGCCAGCAGCCCCTCCAGGGGCGGGGATTCACCCCTCCACTTT
TRBJ1-3 | - | TRBV20-1 | - | CSAGTVPRDVISGNTIYF | TGCAGTGCGGGGACTGTTCCGAGGGATGTAATCTCTGGAAACACCATATATTTT
TRBJ2-3 | - | TRBV29-1 | - | CSVAGRSQDTQYF | TGCAGCGTTGCTGGGCGCTCCCAAGATACGCAGTATTTT
TRBJ1-1 | few | TRBV29-1 | - | CSVHRMGTEAFF | TGCAGCGTGCACAGGATGGGCACTGAAGCTTTCTTT
TRBJ1-1 | - | TRBV5-1 | - | CASSQGSSTEAFF | TGCGCCAGCAGCCAGGGGTCGAGCACTGAAGCTTTCTTT
TRBJ2-7 | few | TRBV6-5 | - | CASSYSPSSYEQYF | TGTGCCAGCAGTTACTCGCCGTCCTCCTACGAGCAGTACTTC
TRBJ1-1 | many | TRBV5-1 | - | CASSPLGESTEAFF | TGCGCCAGCAGCCCACTGGGGGAATCCACTGAAGCTTTCTTT
TRBJ1-2 | - | TRBV5-6 | - | CASSLGQGLPYGYTF | TGTGCCAGCAGCTTGGGGCAGGGGCTGCCCTATGGCTACACCTTC